These 30 T cell receptor beta chains came from one sample sequenced in a study of identical twins. Using its own MiXCR run on the 5' RACE reads, TCRdb lists one record per CDR3 protein. The sample lists around 340,000 distinct CDR3 sequences, approximately 8.8% seen once, with about 9.1% in the top ten. The sample was naive T cells sorted from blood. The receptors originated from a woman between 45 and 65 years old in good health.

This clonotype was observed many times. CDR3 coding DNA: TGCGCCAGCAGCCCCGAACAAACCCGGACAGGGAAGGAGACCCAGTACTTC. This sequence encodes CASSPEQTRTGKETQYF. The genes are TRBV5-1 and TRBJ2-5; 8 positions match TRBD1. The V gene's germline CDR1 is SGHRS and CDR2 YFSETQ. This CDR3 spans 17 amino acids. V dropped 4 bases and J dropped 5; count of bases not matched to a gene: 16.

This clonotype was seen more than once but under ten times. J is TRBJ2-1 and V is TRBV20-1; D is ambiguous. Germline CDR1 DFQATT, CDR2 SNEGSKA (reference sequence). The CDR3 extends over 12 amino acids. Trimming removed 4 bases from V and 10 bases from J, with 14 bases in between. CDR3 sequence (DNA): TGCAGTGCTACTTCAGTCCAAAACGAGCAGTTCTTC. Amino acid sequence: CSATSVQNEQFF.

The rearrangement joins TRBV24-1 to TRBJ2-3; tentatively, D is TRBD2 (5 bases). V was cut by 10 bases and J by 5 bases, with 21 bases left in between. The germline CDR1 and CDR2 sequences are KGHDR and SFDVKD. The CDR3 has 15 amino acids. In DNA form, the CDR3 reads TGTGCCACTTCCGCAGCGAACTTCGAGGGAGATACGCAGTATTTT. It is translated as CATSAANFEGDTQYF.

At least ten counts were recorded for this clonotype. In nucleotides, the CDR3 is TGTGCCAGCAGTGAAGCCATCCCAGGGGGCGCGTTCCCAGATACGCAGTATTTT. This translates into CASSEAIPGGAFPDTQYF. The genes are TRBV6-1 and TRBJ2-3, with 8 nucleotides matching TRBD1. CDR1 and CDR2 from the germline V gene are MNHNS and SASEGT. With 0 bases clipped from V and 4 bases from J, the junction kept 12 bases outside the gene matches. The CDR3 extends over 18 amino acids.

About this clonotype itself: This may come from a read error, since a much larger clone is one base off. The chain has TRBV7-2 and TRBJ2-1; TRBD1 is a possible D gene (6 bases). Trimming pared 6 bases from V and 6 bases from J, leaving 18 bases between. Germline CDR1 is SGHTA and CDR2 is FQGNSA. CDR3 size: 15 residues. The CDR3 here is CASRPPGQKCNEQFF. As DNA, the CDR3 is TGTGCCAGCAGACCACCGGGACAAAAATGCAATGAGCAGTTCTTC.

This clonotype has at least ten counts. V and J are TRBV27 and TRBJ2-3; D is undetermined. The V end lost 4 bases, the J end lost 6 bases, and 14 bases lay between the germline ends. The CDR3 length is 14 residues. Germline CDR1 and CDR2: MNHEY and SMNVEV (reference sequence). The CDR3 reads CASSSATRTDTQYF. In nucleotides, the CDR3 is TGTGCCAGCAGTTCCGCGACAAGGACGGATACGCAGTATTTT.

This clonotype was counted at least ten times. The V gene is TRBV5-1, the J gene TRBJ2-5; D possibly corresponds to TRBD2 (5 bases). In germline, CDR1 is SGHRS, CDR2 YFSETQ. The CDR3 is made up of 13 amino acids. The germline V and J ends were trimmed by 1 base and 5 bases, with 9 bases remaining between them. In DNA, the CDR3 is TGCGCCAGCAGCTTGAGCGGTCATGAGACCCAGTACTTC. Amino acid sequence: CASSLSGHETQYF.

This clonotype has just a few counts. The DNA of the CDR3 is TGTGCCAGCAGCCCCAGGACCTGGAACACCGGGGAGCTGTTTTTT. The encoded protein is CASSPRTWNTGELFF. This chain uses TRBV7-2 with TRBJ2-2; D is unresolved. Trimming took off 5 bases at V and 1 base at J, with 11 bases between the two ends. This CDR3 is built from 15 residues. Germline V gene data show CDR1 as SGHTA and CDR2 as FQGNSA.

This clonotype occurred a few times. This sequence joins TRBV5-1 and TRBJ2-2; 8 nucleotides line up with TRBD2. The germline gives CDR1 SGHRS, CDR2 YFSETQ. V shed 4 bases, J shed 11 bases, and the junction held 10 bases outside the gene matches. The CDR3 has 14 residues. CDR3 DNA sequence: TGCGCCAGCAGCACCCTAGCGGGCGACTCTGAGCTGTTTTTT. It yields the protein CASSTLAGDSELFF.

V and J are TRBV27 and TRBJ2-7; 9 bases are shared with TRBD2. The length of the CDR3 is 15 residues. Trimming removed 5 bases from V and 0 bases from J; junction bases left unmatched: 5. Germline V gives CDR1 MNHEY, CDR2 SMNVEV (reference sequence). CDR3 amino acids: CASSHTSGYSYEQYF. In nucleotides, the CDR3 is TGTGCCAGCAGTCACACTAGCGGGTACTCCTACGAGCAGTACTTC.

This clonotype was seen many times. The rearrangement uses TRBV20-1 and TRBJ1-1; D ambiguous. The CDR3 contains 12 residues. The ends were cut back, 6 bases at V and 0 bases at J, with 8 bases in the middle. Germline CDR1 is DFQATT and CDR2 is SNEGSKA (reference sequence). CDR3 sequence reads: CSAFDLNTEAFF. CDR3 nucleotide sequence: TGCAGTGCCTTTGATTTGAACACTGAAGCTTTCTTT.

The J gene is TRBJ2-2, the V gene TRBV3-1, with unresolved D. The CDR3 extends over 19 amino acids. Germline assignment: CDR1 LGHDT and CDR2 YNNKEL (reference sequence). Trimming pared 2 bases from V and 0 bases from J, leaving 19 bases between. The CDR3, as DNA: TGTGCCAGCAGCCAACTCAGCTGGGCTAATCACCCGAACACCGGGGAGCTGTTTTTT. Translation: CASSQLSWANHPNTGELFF.

This clonotype was picked up a small number of times. DNA of the CDR3: TGTGCCACCAGTGGAGTGGGGACTGGCCTCGGTGAGCAGTTCTTC. It specifies CATSGVGTGLGEQFF. The V call is TRBV24-1, the J call TRBJ2-1; TRBD2 is a possible D gene (6 bases). This CDR3 has 15 amino acids. Per the germline V gene, CDR1 is KGHDR and CDR2 is SFDVKD. Trimming pared 5 bases from V and 9 bases from J, leaving 19 bases between.

The chain joins TRBV5-1 to TRBJ2-6; D is perhaps TRBD1 or TRBD2 (5 bases each). Germline-derived CDR1 and CDR2 are SGHRS and YFSETQ. This CDR3 has 18 residues. The ends were cut back, 2 bases at V and 7 bases at J, with 22 bases in the middle. The DNA of the CDR3 is TGCGCCAGCAGCTTAAACCCATCCGGGGCCGGGGCCGCCAACGTCCTGACTTTC. This encodes CASSLNPSGAGAANVLTF.

Ten or more counts support this clonotype. The chain links TRBV21-1 to TRBJ2-7. TRBV21-1 constitutes a pseudogene. This CDR3 contains 15 residues. CDR3 loop: CASSKIRVSSYEQYV. In nucleotides, the CDR3 is TGTGCCAGCAGCAAAATTAGGGTTAGCTCCTACGAGCAGTACGTC.

The chain carries TRBV29-1 and TRBJ2-7; 9 nucleotides match TRBD1. This CDR3 spans 13 amino acids. The junction had 4 bases not matched to a gene; V was cut back by 4 bases and J by 3 bases. Germline V gene sequence: CDR1 SQVTM, CDR2 ANQGSEA. The CDR3 region is CSVALGQGYEQYV. The CDR3 DNA is TGCAGCGTTGCCCTGGGACAGGGCTACGAGCAGTACGTC.

This clonotype showed up just a few times. The chain carries TRBV10-3 and TRBJ1-2, with 7 bases lining up with TRBD1. Germline CDR1 and CDR2: ENHRY and SYGVKD. This CDR3 contains 15 residues. Trimming took 0 bases from V and 3 from J; bases not matched to a gene: 4. The CDR3 region has the DNA TGTGCCATCAGTGAGTCGGTAGGGGGCGACTATGGCTACACCTTC. This gives the protein CAISESVGGDYGYTF.

This clonotype has at least ten counts. The chain recombines TRBV20-1 with TRBJ1-2; 7 bases match TRBD1. Germline V lookup: CDR1 DFQATT, CDR2 SNEGSKA (reference sequence). V was pared by 6 bases and J by 7 bases, with 11 bases of the junction left unmatched. The CDR3 runs to 13 residues. The CDR3 DNA is TGCAGTGCCGTAAGACAGGGTTTAAGTGGCTACACCTTC. The encoded protein is CSAVRQGLSGYTF.

This clonotype occurred many times. The chain has TRBV9 and TRBJ2-1; D gene uncertain. The V gene's germline CDR1 is SGDLS and CDR2 YYNGEE. V lost 7 bases and J lost 2, with 10 bases in between. This CDR3 has 13 residues. CDR3 sequence: CASARLTYNEQFF. The CDR3 DNA sequence: TGTGCCAGCGCCAGGTTAACCTACAATGAGCAGTTCTTC.

The table lists this clonotype with a few counts. This chain links TRBV7-8 with TRBJ2-7; tentative D call: TRBD1 (6 bases). Germline V gene sequence: CDR1 SGHVS, CDR2 FQNEAQ. The length of the CDR3 is 14 residues. V shed 8 bases and J shed 5 bases, with 19 bases lying between them. The CDR3 sequence is CASGQQGGGHEQYF. CDR3 in DNA: TGTGCCAGCGGACAACAGGGTGGGGGCCACGAGCAGTACTTC.

V and J are TRBV14 and TRBJ2-2, with D uncertain. The germline V and J ends were trimmed by 0 bases and 7 bases, with 12 bases remaining between them. This CDR3 contains 15 residues. Germline loops: CDR1 SGHDN, CDR2 FVKESK. This CDR3 is CASSQDRRIFGELFF. The CDR3 region has the DNA TGTGCCAGCAGCCAAGATCGTCGAATTTTCGGGGAGCTGTTTTTT.

The chain is built from TRBV5-6 and TRBJ2-4; possible D gene TRBD2, 5 bases. This CDR3 is 20 amino acids long. CDR1 and CDR2 from the germline V gene are SGHDT and YYEEEE. V gave up 4 bases and J gave up 3 bases, with 29 bases separating them. The CDR3, as DNA: TGTGCCAGCAGCATGATATGGGCTGAGGAGGCTCTCCCTGTCAAAAACATTCAGTACTTC. This translates into CASSMIWAEEALPVKNIQYF.

This clonotype has only one observation. This chain uses TRBV7-3 with TRBJ2-3, with 11 bases fitting TRBD2. V shed 2 bases and J 4 bases; nucleotides not matched to a gene: 5. The CDR3 extends over 16 amino acids. Per the germline V gene, CDR1 is SGHTA and CDR2 is FQGTGA. The CDR3 is CASSLHSGGASDTQYF. The DNA of the CDR3 is TGTGCCAGCAGCTTACATAGCGGGGGGGCCTCAGATACGCAGTATTTT.

This clonotype was found a few times. V gene TRBV7-6 combines with J gene TRBJ2-7; D might be TRBD1 (5 bases). V was cut by 3 bases and J by 2 bases, with 11 bases left in between. The CDR3 covers 14 residues. Germline assignment: CDR1 SGHVS and CDR2 FNYEAQ. This CDR3 is CASSLTDTTYEQYF. CDR3 coding DNA: TGTGCCAGCAGCTTGACAGACACAACCTACGAGCAGTACTTC.

This clonotype was detected many times. The chain employs TRBV7-8 and TRBJ2-1; D is uncertain. The V end lost 1 base, the J end lost 10 bases, and 11 bases lay between the germline ends. This CDR3 region has 13 residues. Germline CDR1 and CDR2: SGHVS and FQNEAQ. The CDR3 spells CASSLGQYHEQFF. The CDR3 bases are TGTGCCAGCAGCTTAGGCCAGTACCACGAGCAGTTCTTC.

This chain joins TRBV12-3 or TRBV12-4 and TRBJ2-5, with D unresolved. CDR3 length: 13 residues. With 1 base removed from V and 5 bases from J, the gap between germline ends came to 8 bases. CDR3 protein: CASSLVPKETQYF. The CDR3 DNA reads TGTGCCAGCAGTTTAGTCCCCAAGGAGACCCAGTACTTC.

This clonotype was observed a few times. This chain links TRBV7-9 with TRBJ2-5; 7 bases match TRBD2. The ends lost 5 bases at V and 5 bases at J; junction bases unmatched: 8. The CDR3 runs to 14 residues. Germline CDR1 and CDR2: SEHNR and FQNEAQ (reference sequence). The CDR3 coding sequence is TGTGCCAGCAGCCCTACGTACGGGAGGGAGACCCAGTACTTC. Translated, it gives CASSPTYGRETQYF.

This clonotype was picked up a small number of times. The chain carries TRBV20-1 and TRBJ2-7; TRBD2 might be the D (5 bases). The CDR3 has 12 amino acids. Trimming took 3 bases from V and 6 from J, leaving 12 bases between them. Germline values: CDR1 DFQATT, CDR2 SNEGSKA (reference sequence). CDR3: CSASLARGEQYF. The CDR3, as DNA: TGCAGTGCTAGCTTGGCCCGGGGCGAGCAGTACTTC.

This clonotype occurred many times. The chain uses TRBV7-9 and TRBJ2-7; D is undetermined. Germline CDR1 and CDR2: SEHNR and FQNEAQ (reference sequence). The CDR3 totals 14 residues. The V end lost 3 bases, the J end lost 6 bases, and 15 bases lay between the germline ends. The CDR3 region is CASSFASPSGEQYF. Here the CDR3 DNA reads TGTGCCAGCAGCTTCGCAAGTCCCTCGGGCGAGCAGTACTTC.

The chain combines TRBV18 with TRBJ2-5, with 9 bases lining up with TRBD2. The CDR3 totals 14 residues. The junction had 7 bases not matched to a gene; V was cut back by 8 bases and J by 3 bases. Germline V gene sequence: CDR1 KGHSH, CDR2 LQKENI. CDR3 coding DNA: TGTGCCAGCCGGTCCGGGACTAGCAAAGAGACCCAGTACTTC. Encoded protein: CASRSGTSKETQYF.